This T cell receptor beta chain originates from a study of OX40 agonist ivuxolimab in advanced cancers. About the study as a whole: Ivuxolimab was a fully human IgG2 agonistic monoclonal antibody targeting the costimulatory receptor OX40 (CD134). A male proportion of around 83% and a mean age of about 60 years, ranging from about 20 to 80, were recorded for the dose-escalation cohort. Of the approximately 50 dose-escalation patients, hepatocellular carcinoma was present in approximately 20, melanoma in around 15, renal cell carcinoma in 9 and head and neck cancer in 9. The paper reports the monotherapy dose-escalation portion (N = 52 patients) of the phase I ivuxolimab trial. Patients were allowed to have had prior anti-PD-1, anti-PD-L1 or anti-CTLA-4 therapy, and 40% to 45% of the dose-escalation patients had been treated with checkpoint inhibitors. The point of sequencing TCRbeta in the periphery was to test whether ivuxolimab changed TCR sequence diversity and drove clonal T-cell expansion. Partial responses occurred in three dose-escalation patients: two with cutaneous melanoma and one with hepatocellular carcinoma. Intravenous ivuxolimab was administered to patients every 2 weeks at six dose levels: 0.01, 0.1, 0.3, 1.5, 3 and 10 mg/kg.

Patients with a history of autoimmune disease or receiving systemic immunosuppression were excluded from the trial. Peripheral blood for TCR sequencing was collected from all dose cohorts at baseline, on cycle 4 day 1, and on cycle 7 day 1. The samples were drawn from a first-in-human, open-label, multicenter phase I dose-escalation trial of ivuxolimab. Adults with locally advanced or metastatic head and neck squamous cell, hepatocellular, melanoma or renal cell carcinoma were enrolled in the trial. Before TCR sequencing, CD4+ T cells and CD8+ T cells were sorted from peripheral blood as separate populations. Genomic DNA was extracted from sorted cells for sequencing of the TCRbeta CDR3 region. The immunoSEQ Assay was used for sequencing of TCRbeta CDR3 regions. TCRdb took this table from immuneACCESS and kept in-frame rearrangements with V and J called. Such tables lack part of the clones; where checked against another copy, unresolved V genes explain under half of the gap, and the rest is unexplained. This sample comprises 100,000 to 110,000 clones, more than 85% of them detected only once. The ten largest clones capture approximately 0.58% of the sample.

Points on this clone: The clone's antigen remains unknown. No quality values exist for individual bases; no much larger clone is one base distant.

The germline V gene (reference sequence) gives CDR1 as LNHDA and CDR2 as SQIVND. The CDR3 has 14 amino acids, counting the end cysteine and phenylalanine. The entry retains the CDR3 DNA only, 42 bases that are in frame from base 1. At the junction V is shortened by 4 bases and J by 6 bases, with 16 bases in between. The investigation overall reported the following: In the 0.1-3.0 mg/kg groups, partial responders had among the lowest normalized peripheral clonal expansion, particularly in CD8+ T cells. At doses of 0.1 to 3.0 mg/kg, clonal expansion of both CD4+ and CD8+ T cells in blood was seen between baseline and week 6. On average, CD8+ T cells showed more expanded clones than CD4+ T cells after ivuxolimab. The antigen specificity of the peripheral T cells that underwent clonal expansion was not determined. Low levels of normalized T-cell clonal expansion were also shown by some nonresponding patients.

The input for sequencing was CD4+ or CD8+ T cells sorted from blood, taken in a trial of the OX40 agonist ivuxolimab. This receptor was taken from an adult with an advanced solid tumor such as melanoma, head and neck, liver or kidney cancer. The chain uses TRBV19 and TRBJ2-7; a tentative D call is TRBD1 (6 bases match). The DNA sequence follows: TGTGCCAGTAGTACCGGAGACAGGCGCTCCGAGCAGTACTTC. Its translation reads: CASSTGDRRSEQYF.